This entry lists 31 T cell receptor beta chains sequenced from one sample in a study of monozygotic twins with inflammatory bowel disease. TCRdb reanalyzed the 5' RACE reads, giving one entry per CDR3 protein sequence and no DNA. This listing includes approximately 390,000 distinct CDR3 sequences. The sequencing sample was made of blood. Receptor source: a human donor with ulcerative colitis or Crohn's disease, or a healthy co-twin of an affected twin (not recorded which).

The rearrangement links TRBV6-1 to TRBJ2-7; TCRdb's D call of TRBD1 is untestable without DNA. The V gene's germline CDR1 is MNHNS and CDR2 SASEGT. The CDR3 extends over 14 amino acids. The CDR3 sequence is CASGLGQFSYEQYF.

The V and J genes are TRBV29-1 and TRBJ2-3; TCRdb selects TRBD2, and the lack of DNA leaves this call unchecked. Germline V CDR1 and CDR2: SQVTM, ANQGSEA. This CDR3 comprises 15 residues. The CDR3 loop reads CSVRLPSGNTDTQYF.

The genes are TRBV12-3 or TRBV12-4 and TRBJ2-5. The CDR3 is made up of 13 amino acids. The CDR3 loop is CASSLWEQETQYF.

The V gene is TRBV9, the J gene TRBJ2-3; the TCRdb call, TRBD1, lacks DNA for checking. Per the germline V gene, CDR1 is SGDLS and CDR2 is YYNGEE. The CDR3 extends over 14 amino acids. This CDR3 is CASSPIPGPHTQYF.

The J gene is TRBJ1-4, the V gene TRBV20-1; no DNA is available, so the TRBD1 call from TCRdb remains unchecked. CDR1 is DFQATT, CDR2 SNEGSKA, per germline (reference sequence). The length of the CDR3 is 16 residues. The CDR3 sequence: CSATRIQGGPNEKLFF.

The chain is built from TRBV5-1 and TRBJ2-1. The CDR3 is 14 residues long. In germline, CDR1 is SGHRS, CDR2 YFSETQ. The CDR3 loop reads CASSWDRDYNEQFF.

This chain connects TRBV15 to TRBJ2-5; the D gene TCRdb calls, TRBD2, cannot be checked with no DNA. Germline CDR1 LNHNV, CDR2 YYDKDF (reference sequence). The CDR3 extends over 16 amino acids. The CDR3 loop is CATSTGLVRKGETQYF. Full variable domain (rest looked up from reference TRBV15 and TRBJ2-5): DAMVIQNPRYQVTQFGKPVTLSCSQTLNHNVMYWYQQKSSQAPKLLFHYYDKDFNNEADTPDNFQSRRPNTSFCFLDIRSPGLGDTAMYLCATSTGLVRKGETQYFGPGTRLLVL.

The chain carries TRBV7-9 and TRBJ2-1; as DNA is missing, the TRBD2 call by TCRdb cannot be tested. The germline CDR1 and CDR2 sequences are SEHNR and FQNEAQ (reference sequence). This CDR3 has 16 amino acids. The CDR3 loop is CASSRPRGGRSDEQFF. Using reference TRBV7-9 and TRBJ2-1 for the parts outside the CDR3, the full variable domain is DTGVSQNPRHKITKRGQNVTFRCDPISEHNRLYWYRQTLGQGPEFLTYFQNEAQLEKSRLLSDRFSAERPKGSFSTLEIQRTEQGDSAMYLCASSRPRGGRSDEQFFGPGTRLTVL.

The V and J genes are TRBV11-2 and TRBJ2-3. The CDR3 sequence is 14 residues long. The V gene's germline CDR1 is SGHAT and CDR2 FQNNGV. The CDR3 sequence is CASSLSVYADTQYF.

V is TRBV19 and J is TRBJ1-2; checking the TCRdb D call of TRBD1 is not possible without DNA. Germline V gives CDR1 LNHDA, CDR2 SQIVND (reference sequence). The CDR3 is 11 residues long. CDR3 residues: CASSPGSGYTF.

This chain joins TRBV19 and TRBJ2-1; TCRdb lists TRBD2, though no DNA is available to test this call. This CDR3 spans 13 amino acids. Germline loops: CDR1 LNHDA, CDR2 SQIVND (reference sequence). Here the CDR3 reads CASMPSGEGEQFF.

The rearrangement links TRBV7-9 to TRBJ2-5; the D gene TCRdb calls, TRBD1, cannot be checked with no DNA. Germline V gene sequence: CDR1 SEHNR, CDR2 FQNEAQ (reference sequence). This CDR3 contains 15 residues. The CDR3: CASSPRTGAGETQYF.

The chain carries TRBV4-1 and TRBJ2-7; TCRdb's D call of TRBD2 is untestable without DNA. The CDR3 runs 14 residues. The germline V gene has CDR1 MGHRA and CDR2 YSYEKL. CDR3 in amino acids: CASSQGEGRFEQYF.

The gene calls are TRBV5-1 and TRBJ2-1; the TCRdb call, TRBD2, lacks DNA for checking. The CDR3 is 14 residues long. Looked up from germline, CDR1 is SGHRS and CDR2 is YFSETQ. The CDR3 loop is CASSPRTSGSEQFF. Using reference TRBV5-1 and TRBJ2-1 for the parts outside the CDR3, the full variable domain is KAGVTQTPRYLIKTRGQQVTLSCSPISGHRSVSWYQQTPGQGLQFLFEYFSETQRNKGNFPGRFSGRQFSNSRSEMNVSTLELGDSALYLCASSPRTSGSEQFFGPGTRLTVL.

The chain links TRBV5-6 to TRBJ1-1; TCRdb outputs TRBD1, but without DNA this stays unchecked. The CDR3 covers 15 residues. Germline values: CDR1 SGHDT, CDR2 YYEEEE. The CDR3 is CASSLRRGAQTEAFF.

The rearrangement joins TRBV5-1 to TRBJ1-4. The CDR3 covers 15 residues. Germline-derived CDR1 and CDR2 are SGHRS and YFSETQ. The CDR3 sequence: CASSGSTATNEKLFF.

The V and J genes are TRBV9 and TRBJ2-3. The CDR3 is 13 amino acids. From germline, CDR1 is SGDLS and CDR2 YYNGEE. The CDR3 reads CASSVALVDTQYF.

This sequence joins TRBV6-5 and TRBJ2-1. The germline V gene has CDR1 MNHEY and CDR2 SVGAGI. This CDR3 has 14 residues. CDR3 in amino acids: CASSSNLQHREQFF.

This rearrangement joins TRBV6-1 to TRBJ2-1; TCRdb gives TRBD1 as the D gene, but with no DNA this cannot be confirmed. The germline CDR1 and CDR2 sequences are MNHNS and SASEGT. The CDR3 totals 14 residues. CDR3 residues: CAIVKWGSYNEQFF.

The V gene is TRBV27, the J gene TRBJ2-3; TCRdb outputs TRBD1, but without DNA this stays unchecked. In germline, CDR1 is MNHEY, CDR2 SMNVEV (reference sequence). This CDR3 is 14 amino acids long. This chain's CDR3 is CASSSDRGTDTQYF.

The CDR3 region is CASSLGRRTEAFF. V and J are TRBV7-8 and TRBJ1-1. The length of the CDR3 is 13 residues. Germline V gene lookup returns CDR1 SGHVS and CDR2 FQNEAQ. The full variable domain, completed using reference TRBV7-8 and TRBJ1-1, is GAGVSQSPRYKVAKRGQDVALRCDPISGHVSLFWYQQALGQGPEFLTYFQNEAQLDKSGLPSDRFFAERPEGSVSTLKIQRTQQEDSAVYLCASSLGRRTEAFFGQGTRLTVV.

The chain joins TRBV24-1 to TRBJ1-1. Germline loops: CDR1 KGHDR, CDR2 SFDVKD. This CDR3 comprises 11 residues. The CDR3 sequence: CATSSGSRAFF.

This rearrangement joins TRBV4-3 to TRBJ2-3; the TRBD2 assignment by TCRdb is unverifiable without DNA. The CDR3 runs 17 residues. The germline V gene has CDR1 LGHNA and CDR2 YSLEER. CDR3 in amino acids: CASSQDGSGRLEDTQYF.

V and J are TRBV24-1 and TRBJ2-2. CDR3 size: 15 residues. The germline CDR1 and CDR2 sequences are KGHDR and SFDVKD. The CDR3 reads CATSDLPDSTGELFF.

The rearrangement uses TRBV19 and TRBJ1-5. The CDR3 contains 12 residues. Germline V gene sequence: CDR1 LNHDA, CDR2 SQIVND (reference sequence). CDR3 residues: CASSMPYQPQHF.

This rearrangement joins TRBV15 to TRBJ1-1; the D call from TCRdb, TRBD1, cannot be confirmed without DNA. Germline V gene sequence: CDR1 LNHNV, CDR2 YYDKDF (reference sequence). The CDR3 runs to 15 residues. The CDR3 protein is CATSRTRAANTEAFF.

The chain employs TRBV11-2 and TRBJ2-2; without DNA, the TCRdb call of TRBD1 cannot be checked. CDR1 and CDR2 from the germline V gene are SGHAT and FQNNGV. This CDR3 has 15 amino acids. This CDR3 reads CASSLIPGETGELFF.

V is TRBV7-9 and J is TRBJ2-1; without DNA, the TCRdb call of TRBD2 cannot be checked. The CDR3 sequence is 15 residues long. CDR1 is SEHNR, CDR2 FQNEAQ, per germline (reference sequence). Here the CDR3 reads CASSLAPAGVGEQFF.

V and J are TRBV12-3 or TRBV12-4 and TRBJ2-7; absent DNA, TCRdb's TRBD1 call cannot be checked. CDR3 length: 14 amino acids. The CDR3 spells CASTPTGFSYEQYF.

V and J are TRBV12-3 or TRBV12-4 and TRBJ2-3; TCRdb's D call, TRBD2, is unchecked because there is no DNA. The CDR3 is made up of 14 amino acids. CDR3 loop: CASSLVRGPDTQYF.

The CDR3 loop is CAIRGVGPGNTIYF. The chain joins TRBV10-3 to TRBJ1-3. The CDR3 runs 14 residues. In germline, CDR1 is ENHRY, CDR2 SYGVKD.